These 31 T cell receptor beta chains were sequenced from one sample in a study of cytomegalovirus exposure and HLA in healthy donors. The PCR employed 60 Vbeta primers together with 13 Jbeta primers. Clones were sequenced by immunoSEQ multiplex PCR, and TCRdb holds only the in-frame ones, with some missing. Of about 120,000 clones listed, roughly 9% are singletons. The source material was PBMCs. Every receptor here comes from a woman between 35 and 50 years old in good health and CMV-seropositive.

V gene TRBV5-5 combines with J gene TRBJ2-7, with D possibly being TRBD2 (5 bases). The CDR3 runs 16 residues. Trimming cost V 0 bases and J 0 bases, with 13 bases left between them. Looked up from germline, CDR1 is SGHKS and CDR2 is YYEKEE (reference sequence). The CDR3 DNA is TGTGCCAGCAGCTTGGCGGACTCCCCCAGCTCCTACGAGCAGTACTTC. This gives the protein CASSLADSPSSYEQYF.

The chain's CDR3 is CASSFPGAKDTQYF. Here the CDR3 DNA reads TGTGCCAGCAGCTTTCCAGGGGCTAAAGATACGCAGTATTTT. The chain combines TRBV5-8 with TRBJ2-3; the D gene is possibly TRBD1 (6 bases). Germline-derived CDR1 and CDR2 are SGHTS and YDEGEE. This CDR3 region has 14 residues. The V end was cut by 2 bases, the J end by 5 bases, with 12 bases between.

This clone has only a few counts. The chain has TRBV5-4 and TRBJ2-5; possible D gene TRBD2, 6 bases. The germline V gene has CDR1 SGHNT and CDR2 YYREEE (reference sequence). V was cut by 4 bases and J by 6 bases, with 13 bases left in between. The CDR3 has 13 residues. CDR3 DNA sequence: TGTGCCAGCAGCCAAGGGGAGGCCAAGACCCAGTACTTC. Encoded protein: CASSQGEAKTQYF.

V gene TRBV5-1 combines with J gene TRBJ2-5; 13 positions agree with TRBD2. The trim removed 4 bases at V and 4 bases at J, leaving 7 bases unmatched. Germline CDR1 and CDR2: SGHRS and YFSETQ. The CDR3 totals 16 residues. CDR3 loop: CASSPRTSGGGETQYF. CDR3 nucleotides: TGCGCCAGCAGCCCCCGGACTAGCGGGGGTGGAGAGACCCAGTACTTC.

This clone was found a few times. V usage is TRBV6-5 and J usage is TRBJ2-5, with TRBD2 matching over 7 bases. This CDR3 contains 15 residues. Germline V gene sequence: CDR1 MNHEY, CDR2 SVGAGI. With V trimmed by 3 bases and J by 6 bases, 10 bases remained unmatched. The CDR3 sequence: CASSYAGEGAKTQYF. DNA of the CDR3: TGTGCCAGCAGTTATGCGGGGGAGGGAGCGAAGACCCAGTACTTC.

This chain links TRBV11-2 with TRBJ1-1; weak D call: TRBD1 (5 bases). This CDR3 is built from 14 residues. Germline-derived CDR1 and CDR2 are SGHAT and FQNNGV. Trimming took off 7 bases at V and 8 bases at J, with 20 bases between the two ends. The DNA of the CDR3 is TGTGCCAGCAACTTCTACGGGACTTTAGGGGAAGCTTTCTTT. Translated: CASNFYGTLGEAFF.

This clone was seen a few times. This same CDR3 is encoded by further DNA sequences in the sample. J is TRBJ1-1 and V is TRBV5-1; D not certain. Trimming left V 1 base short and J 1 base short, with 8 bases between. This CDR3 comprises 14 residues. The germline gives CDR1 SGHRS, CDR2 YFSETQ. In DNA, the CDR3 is TGCGCCAGCAGCTTGAGCGGTGCGAACACTGAAGCTTTCTTT. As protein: CASSLSGANTEAFF.

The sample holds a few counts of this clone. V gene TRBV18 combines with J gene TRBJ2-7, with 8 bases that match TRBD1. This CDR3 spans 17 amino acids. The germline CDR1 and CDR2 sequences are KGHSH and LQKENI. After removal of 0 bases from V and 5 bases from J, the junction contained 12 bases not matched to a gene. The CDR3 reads CASSPPVRRGQGDEQYF. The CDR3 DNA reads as TGTGCCAGCTCACCACCGGTCAGACGTGGACAGGGCGACGAGCAGTACTTC.

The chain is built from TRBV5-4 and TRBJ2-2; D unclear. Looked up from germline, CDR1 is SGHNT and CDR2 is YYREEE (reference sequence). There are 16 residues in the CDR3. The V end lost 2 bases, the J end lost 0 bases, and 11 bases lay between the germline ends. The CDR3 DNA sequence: TGTGCCAGCAGCTTACCCCCAGGCACGAACACCGGGGAGCTGTTTTTT. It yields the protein CASSLPPGTNTGELFF.

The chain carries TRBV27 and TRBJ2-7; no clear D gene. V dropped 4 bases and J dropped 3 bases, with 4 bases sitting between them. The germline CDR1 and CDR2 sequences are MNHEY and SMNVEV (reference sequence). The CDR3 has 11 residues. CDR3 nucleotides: TGTGCCAGCAGTTCCTACTACGAGCAGTACTTC. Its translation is CASSSYYEQYF.

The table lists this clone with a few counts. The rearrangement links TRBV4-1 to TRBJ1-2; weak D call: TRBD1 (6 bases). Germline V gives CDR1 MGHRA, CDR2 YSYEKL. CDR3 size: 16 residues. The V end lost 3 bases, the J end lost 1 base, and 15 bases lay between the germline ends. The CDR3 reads CASSHAGTTLNYGYTF. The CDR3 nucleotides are TGCGCCAGCAGCCATGCCGGGACAACCCTTAACTATGGCTACACCTTC.

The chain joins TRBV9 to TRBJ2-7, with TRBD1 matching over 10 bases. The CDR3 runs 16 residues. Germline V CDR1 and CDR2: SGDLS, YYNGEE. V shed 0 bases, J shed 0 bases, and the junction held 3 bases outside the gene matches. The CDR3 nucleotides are TGTGCCAGCAGCGTAGGGGACAGGGGTATCTCCTACGAGCAGTACTTC. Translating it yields CASSVGDRGISYEQYF. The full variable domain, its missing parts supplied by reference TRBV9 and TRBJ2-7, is DSGVTQTPKHLITATGQRVTLRCSPRSGDLSVYWYQQSLDQGLQFLIQYYNGEERAKGNILERFSAQQFPDLHSELNLSSLELGDSALYFCASSVGDRGISYEQYFGPGTRLTVT.

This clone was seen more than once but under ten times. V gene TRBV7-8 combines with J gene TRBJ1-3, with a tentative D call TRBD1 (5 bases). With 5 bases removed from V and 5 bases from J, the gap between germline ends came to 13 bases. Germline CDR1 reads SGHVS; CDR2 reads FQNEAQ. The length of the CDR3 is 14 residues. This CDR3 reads CASSPRRGRNTIYF. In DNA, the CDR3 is TGTGCCAGCAGCCCCCGGCGGGGCCGAAACACCATATATTTT.

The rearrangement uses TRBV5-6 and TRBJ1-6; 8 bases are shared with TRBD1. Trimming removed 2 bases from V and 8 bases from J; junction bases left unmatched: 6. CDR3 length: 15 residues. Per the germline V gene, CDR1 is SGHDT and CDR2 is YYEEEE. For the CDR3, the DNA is TGTGCCAGCAGCTTTTTATCAGGGGGCGATTCACCCCTCCACTTT. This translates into CASSFLSGGDSPLHF.

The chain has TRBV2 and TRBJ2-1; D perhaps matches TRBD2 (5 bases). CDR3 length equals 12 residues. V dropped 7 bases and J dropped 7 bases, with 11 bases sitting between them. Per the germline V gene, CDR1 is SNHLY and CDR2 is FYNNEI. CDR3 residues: CASTSLGNEQFF. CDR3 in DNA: TGTGCCAGCACCTCACTAGGGAATGAGCAGTTCTTC.

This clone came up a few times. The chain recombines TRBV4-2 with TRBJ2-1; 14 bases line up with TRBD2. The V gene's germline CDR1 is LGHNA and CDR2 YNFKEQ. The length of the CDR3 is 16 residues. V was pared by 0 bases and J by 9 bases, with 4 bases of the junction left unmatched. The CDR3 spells CASSQDTTSGGGEQFF. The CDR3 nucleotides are TGTGCCAGCAGCCAAGATACGACTAGCGGGGGGGGTGAGCAGTTCTTC.

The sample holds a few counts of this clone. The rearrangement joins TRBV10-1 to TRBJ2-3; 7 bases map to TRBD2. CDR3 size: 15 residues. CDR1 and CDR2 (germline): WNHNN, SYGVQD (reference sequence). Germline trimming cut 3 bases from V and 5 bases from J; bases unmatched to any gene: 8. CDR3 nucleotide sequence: TGCGCCAGCAGTGATAGCTTCCCGGGGGGAGATACGCAGTATTTT. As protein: CASSDSFPGGDTQYF.

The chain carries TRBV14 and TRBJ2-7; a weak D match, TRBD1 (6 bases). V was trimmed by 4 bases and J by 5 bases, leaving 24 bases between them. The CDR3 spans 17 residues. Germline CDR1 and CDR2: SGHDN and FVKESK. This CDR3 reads CASSRFRATQGSDEQYF. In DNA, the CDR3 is TGTGCCAGCAGCCGTTTCAGGGCGACACAGGGAAGCGACGAGCAGTACTTC.

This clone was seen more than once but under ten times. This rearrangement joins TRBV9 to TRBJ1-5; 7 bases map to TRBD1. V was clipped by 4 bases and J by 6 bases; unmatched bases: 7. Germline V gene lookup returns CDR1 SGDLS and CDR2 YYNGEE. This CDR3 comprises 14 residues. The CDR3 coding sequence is TGTGCCAGCAGCCGTGACAGGGTGAGTCAGCCCCAGCATTTT. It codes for CASSRDRVSQPQHF. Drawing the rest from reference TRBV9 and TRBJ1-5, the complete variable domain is DSGVTQTPKHLITATGQRVTLRCSPRSGDLSVYWYQQSLDQGLQFLIQYYNGEERAKGNILERFSAQQFPDLHSELNLSSLELGDSALYFCASSRDRVSQPQHFGDGTRLSIL.

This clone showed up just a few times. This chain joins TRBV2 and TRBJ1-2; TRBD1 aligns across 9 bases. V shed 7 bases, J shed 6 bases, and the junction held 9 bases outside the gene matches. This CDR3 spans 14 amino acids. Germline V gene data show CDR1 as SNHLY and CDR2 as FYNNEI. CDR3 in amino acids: CASNPGQGFDGYTF. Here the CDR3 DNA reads TGTGCCAGCAACCCGGGACAGGGTTTTGATGGCTACACCTTC.

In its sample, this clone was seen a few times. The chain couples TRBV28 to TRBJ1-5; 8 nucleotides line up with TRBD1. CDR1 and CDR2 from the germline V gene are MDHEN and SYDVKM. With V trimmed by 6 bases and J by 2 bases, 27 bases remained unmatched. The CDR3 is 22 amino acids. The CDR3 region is CASRPTSLYRDRTSGGNQPQHF. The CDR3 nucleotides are TGTGCCAGCAGGCCAACCTCCTTATACCGGGACAGGACCTCGGGAGGCAATCAGCCCCAGCATTTT.

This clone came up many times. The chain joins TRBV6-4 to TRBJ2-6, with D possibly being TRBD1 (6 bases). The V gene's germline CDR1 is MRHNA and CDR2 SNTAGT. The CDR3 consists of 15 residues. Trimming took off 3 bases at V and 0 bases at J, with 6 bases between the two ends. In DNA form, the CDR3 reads TGTGCCAGCAGTGAGGACAGCTCTGGGGCCAACGTCCTGACTTTC. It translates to CASSEDSSGANVLTF.

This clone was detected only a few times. As DNA, the CDR3 is TGTGCCAGCAGTGAAACGGGCAATCAGCCCCAGCATTTT. It yields the protein CASSETGNQPQHF. The rearrangement joins TRBV6-1 to TRBJ1-5, with D unresolved. Germline lookup yields CDR1 MNHNS and CDR2 SASEGT. CDR3 length: 13 amino acids. V was clipped by 2 bases and J by 2 bases, with 4 bases between them.

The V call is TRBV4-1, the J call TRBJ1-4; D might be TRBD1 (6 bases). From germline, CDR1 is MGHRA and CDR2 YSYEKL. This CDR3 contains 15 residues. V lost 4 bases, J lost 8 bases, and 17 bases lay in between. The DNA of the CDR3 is TGCGCCAGCAGCCCCCGGACAGCCTGGGGAGAAAAACTGTTTTTT. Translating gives CASSPRTAWGEKLFF.

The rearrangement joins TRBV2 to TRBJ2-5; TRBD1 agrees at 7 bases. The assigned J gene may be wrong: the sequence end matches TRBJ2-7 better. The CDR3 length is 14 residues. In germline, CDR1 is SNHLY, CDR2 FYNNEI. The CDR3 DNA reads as TGTGCCAGCAGTGAAGGGACAGGTTACGCCGAGCAGTACTTC. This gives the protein CASSEGTGYAEQYF.

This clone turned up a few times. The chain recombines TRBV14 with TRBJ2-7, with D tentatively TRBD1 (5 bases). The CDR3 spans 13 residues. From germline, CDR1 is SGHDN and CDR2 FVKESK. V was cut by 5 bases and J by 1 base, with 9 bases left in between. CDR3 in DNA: TGTGCCAGCAGCAATTCAGGGTCCTACGAGCAGTACTTC. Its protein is CASSNSGSYEQYF. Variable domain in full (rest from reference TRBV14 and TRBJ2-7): EAGVTQFPSHSVIEKGQTVTLRCDPISGHDNLYWYRRVMGKEIKFLLHFVKESKQDESGMPNNRFLAERTGGTYSTLKVQPAELEDSGVYFCASSNSGSYEQYFGPGTRLTVT.

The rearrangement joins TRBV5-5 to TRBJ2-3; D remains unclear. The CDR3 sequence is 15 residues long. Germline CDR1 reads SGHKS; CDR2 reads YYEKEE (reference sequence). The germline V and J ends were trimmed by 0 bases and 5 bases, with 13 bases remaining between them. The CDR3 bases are TGTGCCAGCAGCTTGGGTCTTCGGGTAGAAGATACGCAGTATTTT. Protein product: CASSLGLRVEDTQYF.

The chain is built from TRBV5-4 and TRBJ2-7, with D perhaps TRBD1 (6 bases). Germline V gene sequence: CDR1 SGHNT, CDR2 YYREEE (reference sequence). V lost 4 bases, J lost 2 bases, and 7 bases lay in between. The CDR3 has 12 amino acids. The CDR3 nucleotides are TGTGCCAGCAGCCGGGACACCTACGAGCAGTACTTC. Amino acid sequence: CASSRDTYEQYF. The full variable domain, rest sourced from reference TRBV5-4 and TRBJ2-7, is ETGVTQSPTHLIKTRGQQVTLRCSSQSGHNTVSWYQQALGQGPQFIFQYYREEENGRGNFPPRFSGLQFPNYSSELNVNALELDDSALYLCASSRDTYEQYFGPGTRLTVT.

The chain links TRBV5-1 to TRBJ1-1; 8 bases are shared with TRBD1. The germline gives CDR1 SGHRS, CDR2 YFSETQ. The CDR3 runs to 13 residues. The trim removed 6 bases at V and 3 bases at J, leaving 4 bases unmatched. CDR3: CASKLTGDTEAFF. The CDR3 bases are TGCGCCAGCAAGTTGACAGGGGACACTGAAGCTTTCTTT.

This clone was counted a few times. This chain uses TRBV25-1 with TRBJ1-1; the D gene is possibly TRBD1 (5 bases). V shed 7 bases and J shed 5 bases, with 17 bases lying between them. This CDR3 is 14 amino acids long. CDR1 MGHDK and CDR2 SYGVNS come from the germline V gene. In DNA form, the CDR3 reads TGTGCCAGCACTAAGACAAGCCCAGGGACTGAAGCTTTCTTT. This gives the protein CASTKTSPGTEAFF. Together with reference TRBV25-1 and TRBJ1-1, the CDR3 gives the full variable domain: EADIYQTPRYLVIGTGKKITLECSQTMGHDKMYWYQQDPGMELHLIHYSYGVNSTEKGDLSSESTVSRIRTEHFPLTLESARPSHTSQYLCASTKTSPGTEAFFGQGTRLTVV.

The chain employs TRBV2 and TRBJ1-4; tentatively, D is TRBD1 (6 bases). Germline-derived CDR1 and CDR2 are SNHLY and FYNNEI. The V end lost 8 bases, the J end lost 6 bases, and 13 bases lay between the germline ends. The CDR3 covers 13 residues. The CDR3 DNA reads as TGTGCCAGCTATCTACCAGGGGATGAAAAACTGTTTTTT. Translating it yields CASYLPGDEKLFF. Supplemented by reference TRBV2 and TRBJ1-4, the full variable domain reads EPEVTQTPSHQVTQMGQEVILRCVPISNHLYFYWYRQILGQKVEFLVSFYNNEISEKSEIFDDQFSVERPDGSNFTLKIRSTKLEDSAMYFCASYLPGDEKLFFGSGTQLSVL.